This T cell receptor (beta chain) appears in the sequencing data of a study of blood T cell repertoires in COVID-19. Overall study context: The analysed material was cDNA or gDNA that came from T cells, B-cell-depleted T cells, or PBMCs.

This CDR3 has 14 amino acids. Germline values: CDR1 SGHTA, CDR2 FQGNSA. After removal of 3 bases from V and 6 bases from J, the junction contained 4 bases not matched to a gene. This clone has a handful of counts. Sequencing used immunoSEQ multiplex PCR; TCRdb keeps in-frame clones, though not all of them. The sample carries roughly 250,000 clones, around 86% recorded once. The source is a woman in her 40s with acute COVID-19. The chain employs TRBV7-2 and TRBJ2-1; 8 bases are shared with TRBD1. Sequenced input: PBMCs or T cells enriched from blood (not recorded which). The DNA of the CDR3 is TGTGCCAGCAGCTTGGCAGGGGGCTCCAATGAGCAGTTCTTC. Encoded protein: CASSLAGGSNEQFF.